This TCR beta chain derives from a study of blood T cell repertoires in COVID-19 (dated by TCRdb to about 2020). Regarding the complete study: Samples from collaborators originated in the United States, Italy and Spain and spanned both the acute and convalescent phases of COVID-19. Where HLA class I and class II types were available, the types were taken from metadata supplied by the sample provider, not from assay-based typing. The dataset comprised deeply sampled blood TCRbeta repertoires from subjects exposed to, actively infected with, or recovered from COVID-19. The repertoires were released in a freely available public database intended as a resource for research on the immune response to SARS-CoV-2. The samples were drawn from the first 160 participants of the ongoing ImmuneRACE study and from over 950 subjects provided by 6 global collaborators. The prospective study material was composed of cDNA or gDNA derived from T cells, B-cell-depleted T cells, or PBMCs. The sample metadata nearly always contained a de-identified subject ID, COVID-19 status, age in years and sex.

The junction shows trimming of 0 bases on V and 8 bases on J, plus 10 bases between the germline ends. CDR3 length: 13 amino acids, cysteine to phenylalanine. Only the CDR3 part of the read is kept: 39 bases, read in frame from the first base. CDR1 KGHSY and CDR2 FQNENV were looked up in the germline V gene. Results the study describes overall, beyond this receptor: How much clinical and demographic metadata was included differed by source and by participant, and the metadata was provided uncurated.

In the prospective study, participants were about 18 to 100 years old, resided in under 30 geographic areas of the United States, and were enrolled through a virtual design. To assign participants to cohorts, the prospective study relied on clinical history that participants themselves reported in a screening survey and a study questionnaire. ImmuneRACE Cohort 3 recovered participants were defined by two consecutive negative NP/OP PCR tests, healthcare professional clearance, or symptom resolution. In the prospective study, whole blood, serum and a nasopharyngeal or oropharyngeal swab were collected from each participant by mobile phlebotomists. Prospective study participants could optionally give additional blood draws and questionnaires over an approximately two-month period. Blood samples from the prospective study were shipped frozen or at room temperature prior to DNA extraction. TCRbeta CDR3 regions were amplified from genomic DNA using the immunoSEQ Assay, a bias-controlled multiplex PCR. Turning to the authors' computational methods: The number of nucleated cells in each sample was estimated from the amplification of reference gene primers within the assay. To quantify the absolute abundance of each unique TCRbeta CDR3 rearrangement, sequence reads were collapsed and filtered. For each sample, productive Simpson clonality was calculated as the square root of Simpson's diversity index over productive rearrangements. The table comes from immuneACCESS by way of TCRdb, which keeps in-frame sequences with V and J called. Part of the clones is missing from these tables; in studies checked, under half for an unresolved V gene and the rest for unknown reasons. The DNA was the basis for D and trimming; V, J and clone size are from that table. The sample yields fewer than 300,000 clones; more than 80% were counted once. The ten largest clones represent 0.9% to 1.2% of the sample.

Worth noting for this clone: The antigen it binds to is not known. It has no much larger one-base neighbor in the sample; base qualities were not kept.

The receptor was isolated from a woman aged 25 to 39 who had recovered from COVID-19. Sequenced sample: PBMCs or T cells enriched from blood (not recorded which). The chain uses TRBV16 and TRBJ1-2; the D gene cannot be resolved reliably. The base sequence is TGTGCCAGCAGCCAATCGTCCCAGTCCGGCTACACCTTC. It codes for CASSQSSQSGYTF.